The 20 T cell receptor beta chains listed next were all sequenced from one sample in a study of shared clonotypes between healthy human individuals. Naive CD8 populations comprised CD45RO-negative cells positively selected for CCR7, excluding terminally differentiated effector memory CD45RA+ cells. Profiled with immunoSEQ multiplex PCR; TCRdb holds only in-frame clones, not every one. The sample holds around 600,000 clones, 95% to 98% seen once. The sequenced material came from naive CD8+ T cells sorted from blood. These receptors were taken from a man in his thirties or forties in good health.

In this sample, this clone turned up a few times. The sample carries other DNA sequences with the same CDR3. V is TRBV27 and J is TRBJ2-7; the D is unclear. Germline V lookup: CDR1 MNHEY, CDR2 SMNVEV (reference sequence). This CDR3 is 12 amino acids long. Trimming left V 3 bases short and J 5 bases short, with 8 bases between. CDR3 in DNA: TGTGCCAGCAGTTTGATTGGAGACGAGCAGTACTTC. As protein: CASSLIGDEQYF.

This chain joins TRBV11-2 and TRBJ2-7, with 9 bases matching TRBD2. V dropped 5 bases and J dropped 1; count of bases not matched to a gene: 9. This CDR3 has 16 amino acids. CDR1 is SGHAT and CDR2 is FQNNGV in the germline V gene. CDR3 region: CASSDLSSGRSYEQYF. As DNA, the CDR3 is TGTGCCAGCAGCGACCTTTCAAGCGGGAGGTCCTACGAGCAGTACTTC.

Remarks on this clone: The same CDR3 is also encoded by other DNA sequences in this sample. The chain uses TRBV5-4 and TRBJ2-3, with D maybe TRBD2 (6 bases). The CDR3 has 15 amino acids. Between the trimmed V and J ends, which lost 4 bases and 0 bases, there was a span of 12 bases. Germline V CDR1 and CDR2: SGHNT, YYREEE (reference sequence). This CDR3 reads CASSPGLSSTDTQYF. DNA of the CDR3: TGTGCCAGCAGCCCGGGACTTTCTAGCACAGATACGCAGTATTTT.

The V call is TRBV7-9, the J call TRBJ2-2; D possibly corresponds to TRBD1 (5 bases). This CDR3 has 14 residues. The V gene's germline CDR1 is SEHNR and CDR2 FQNEAQ (reference sequence). Deletions cut 2 bases from V and 7 bases from J, with 11 bases between. The CDR3 DNA sequence: TGTGCCAGCAGCTTACAGCAGGGCGACGGGGAGCTGTTTTTT. Protein product: CASSLQQGDGELFF.

Remarks on this clone: Compared with germline, one end of the junction differs, possibly owing to a read error. The chain is built from TRBV14 and TRBJ2-7; the match to TRBD2 covers 9 bases. There are 17 residues in the CDR3. Germline-derived CDR1 and CDR2 are SGHDN and FVKESK. CDR3 amino acids: CASSQGRSYSGSGEQYF. CDR3 bases: TGTGCCAGCAGTCAAGGAAGAAGCTATAGCGGGAGTGGCGAGCAGTACTTC.

The CDR3 loop is CASRTGQGVREKLFF. The CDR3 DNA reads TGCGCCAGCAGGACTGGACAGGGGGTTCGTGAAAAACTGTTTTTT. This chain joins TRBV5-1 and TRBJ1-4; TRBD1 matches 10 bases. Germline values: CDR1 SGHRS, CDR2 YFSETQ. The CDR3 extends over 15 amino acids. V lost 5 bases to trimming and J lost 7 bases; unmatched junction nucleotides: 8.

DNA of the CDR3: TGCAGCGCCCCCGAGGCAGAGAACCAAGAGACCCAGTACTTC. It codes for CSAPEAENQETQYF. V gene TRBV29-1 combines with J gene TRBJ2-5; D remains unclear. The ends were cut back, 7 bases at V and 0 bases at J, with 15 bases in the middle. Germline V gene sequence: CDR1 SQVTM, CDR2 ANQGSEA. The CDR3 loop spans 14 amino acids. The whole variable domain, remainder taken from reference TRBV29-1 and TRBJ2-5, is SAVISQKPSRDICQRGTSLTIQCQVDSQVTMMFWYRQQPGQSLTLIATANQGSEATYESGFVIDKFPISRPNLTFSTLTVSNMSPEDSSIYLCSAPEAENQETQYFGPGTRLLVL.

The chain combines TRBV5-6 with TRBJ2-5, with TRBD2 identical over 7 bases. This CDR3 is built from 15 residues. Germline V gene sequence: CDR1 SGHDT, CDR2 YYEEEE. Losses at the gene ends were 2 bases for V and 2 bases for J; bases not matched to a gene: 6. The CDR3 bases are TGTGCCAGCAGCTTAGGAGCGGGACTACAAGAGACCCAGTACTTC. It translates to CASSLGAGLQETQYF. The full variable domain, rest sourced from reference TRBV5-6 and TRBJ2-5, is DAGVTQSPTHLIKTRGQQVTLRCSPKSGHDTVSWYQQALGQGPQFIFQYYEEEERQRGNFPDRFSGHQFPNYSSELNVNALLLGDSALYLCASSLGAGLQETQYFGPGTRLLVL.

The chain recombines TRBV7-8 with TRBJ2-1, with D hard to call. In germline, CDR1 is SGHVS, CDR2 FQNEAQ. This CDR3 has 16 amino acids. The germline V and J ends were trimmed by 2 bases and 4 bases, with 15 bases remaining between them. CDR3 sequence reads: CASSLSPRMGYNEQFF. Written as DNA, the CDR3 is TGTGCCAGCAGCTTATCCCCCCGTATGGGTTACAATGAGCAGTTCTTC.

The chain links TRBV7-3 to TRBJ2-3, with D possibly being TRBD2 (6 bases). The CDR3 length is 14 residues. The V and J ends lost 7 bases and 0 bases respectively, with 11 bases between them. CDR1 is SGHTA and CDR2 is FQGTGA in the germline V gene. The CDR3 here is CASKEGPSTDTQYF. CDR3 in DNA: TGTGCCAGCAAGGAGGGGCCGAGCACAGATACGCAGTATTTT.

V and J are TRBV4-3 and TRBJ1-1; D is possibly TRBD1 (5 bases). The V gene's germline CDR1 is LGHNA and CDR2 YSLEER. The CDR3 spans 15 residues. V was pared by 5 bases and J by 5 bases, with 18 bases between. Here the CDR3 reads CASSTKTGGGTEAFF. CDR3 bases: TGCGCCAGCAGCACAAAAACGGGGGGAGGGACTGAAGCTTTCTTT.

The chain combines TRBV7-9 with TRBJ2-7; unclear D gene. Trimming pared 8 bases from V and 1 base from J, leaving 9 bases between. The CDR3 is made up of 12 amino acids. Germline CDR1 is SEHNR and CDR2 is FQNEAQ (reference sequence). CDR3 sequence reads: CASDDQSYEQYF. The CDR3 nucleotides read TGTGCCAGCGACGACCAGTCCTACGAGCAGTACTTC. The variable domain in full, with the rest retrieved from reference TRBV7-9 and TRBJ2-7, is DTGVSQNPRHKITKRGQNVTFRCDPISEHNRLYWYRQTLGQGPEFLTYFQNEAQLEKSRLLSDRFSAERPKGSFSTLEIQRTEQGDSAMYLCASDDQSYEQYFGPGTRLTVT.

This sequence joins TRBV29-1 and TRBJ2-7, with TRBD2 identical over 8 bases. Germline CDR1 reads SQVTM; CDR2 reads ANQGSEA. The V and J ends lost 7 bases and 5 bases, in that order; junction bases with no gene match: 7. CDR3 length: 12 amino acids. The CDR3 region has the DNA TGCAGCGCCCAACAGACTAGCGACGAGCAGTACTTC. As protein: CSAQQTSDEQYF.

This chain links TRBV27 with TRBJ2-7, with D uncertain. This CDR3 spans 12 amino acids. Germline CDR1 reads MNHEY; CDR2 reads SMNVEV (reference sequence). Trimming took 7 bases from V and 2 from J, leaving 9 bases between them. CDR3 sequence reads: CASMGRTYEQYF. CDR3 DNA sequence: TGTGCCAGCATGGGCCGTACCTACGAGCAGTACTTC.

V and J are TRBV4-3 and TRBJ2-3; D is undetermined. This CDR3 contains 15 residues. The V gene lost 0 bases and the J gene lost 3 bases, with 10 bases spanning the gap. From germline, CDR1 is LGHNA and CDR2 YSLEER. Written as DNA, the CDR3 is TGCGCCAGCAGCCAAGATCAATTGGGGACAGATACGCAGTATTTT. Protein sequence: CASSQDQLGTDTQYF.

The J gene is TRBJ1-1, the V gene TRBV5-1; 8 bases match TRBD1. This CDR3 is built from 14 residues. CDR1 and CDR2 from the germline V gene are SGHRS and YFSETQ. V shed 5 bases and J 6 bases; nucleotides not matched to a gene: 9. CDR3 sequence (DNA): TGCGCCAGCAGTTATGTGGACAGGGCGGCTGAAGCTTTCTTT. It encodes CASSYVDRAAEAFF.

The chain employs TRBV7-2 and TRBJ2-7; 9 bases agree with TRBD1. The length of the CDR3 is 14 residues. Looked up from germline, CDR1 is SGHTA and CDR2 is FQGNSA. V was pared by 5 bases and J by 4 bases, with 6 bases of the junction left unmatched. CDR3 residues: CASSQSGTGYEQYF. The CDR3 coding sequence is TGTGCCAGCAGCCAAAGTGGGACAGGGTACGAGCAGTACTTC.

The V and J genes are TRBV29-1 and TRBJ2-7; 8 nucleotides align to TRBD1. V gave up 5 bases and J gave up 4 bases; unmatched junction bases: 7. There are 13 residues in the CDR3. CDR1 SQVTM and CDR2 ANQGSEA come from the germline V gene. The CDR3 bases are TGCAGCGTTCGGACAGGGAGCCGGTACGAGCAGTACTTC. Residues: CSVRTGSRYEQYF.

The rearrangement joins TRBV6-1 to TRBJ1-5; possibly TRBD1 for D (5 bases). Germline-derived CDR1 and CDR2 are MNHNS and SASEGT. The CDR3 consists of 15 residues. V was pared by 3 bases and J by 1 base, with 10 bases between. CDR3: CASSDPTDSNQPQHF. CDR3 DNA sequence: TGTGCCAGCAGTGACCCGACAGACAGCAATCAGCCCCAGCATTTT.

The chain joins TRBV5-6 to TRBJ1-5; weak D call: TRBD1 (6 bases). V shed 0 bases and J shed 4 bases, with 14 bases lying between them. Germline-derived CDR1 and CDR2 are SGHDT and YYEEEE. The CDR3 is 16 amino acids. The CDR3 here is CASSLGASGVNQPQHF. The CDR3, as DNA: TGTGCCAGCAGCTTGGGAGCCTCAGGGGTTAATCAGCCCCAGCATTTT.